Reported below is one TCR beta chain. The data are from a study of blood T cell repertoires in COVID-19. The CDR3 length is 14 residues. Trimming removed 4 bases from V and 2 bases from J; junction bases left unmatched: 5. Germline V gene sequence: CDR1 SGHNT, CDR2 YYREEE (reference sequence). Sequencing used immunoSEQ multiplex PCR; TCRdb keeps in-frame clones, though not all of them. Altogether 200,000 to 300,000 clones are present, about 87% being singletons, with the ten largest covering approximately 2.3%. The chain has TRBV5-4 and TRBJ1-2; 7 bases agree with TRBD1. Sequencing was carried out using PBMCs or T cells enriched from blood (not recorded which). This TCR was recovered from a middle-aged woman with acute COVID-19. The CDR3 DNA is TGTGCCAGCAGCGTTTCGGGACAGAACTATGGCTACACCTTC. Its translation is CASSVSGQNYGYTF. The full variable domain, completed using reference TRBV5-4 and TRBJ1-2, is ETGVTQSPTHLIKTRGQQVTLRCSSQSGHNTVSWYQQALGQGPQFIFQYYREEENGRGNFPPRFSGLQFPNYSSELNVNALELDDSALYLCASSVSGQNYGYTFGSGTRLTVV.